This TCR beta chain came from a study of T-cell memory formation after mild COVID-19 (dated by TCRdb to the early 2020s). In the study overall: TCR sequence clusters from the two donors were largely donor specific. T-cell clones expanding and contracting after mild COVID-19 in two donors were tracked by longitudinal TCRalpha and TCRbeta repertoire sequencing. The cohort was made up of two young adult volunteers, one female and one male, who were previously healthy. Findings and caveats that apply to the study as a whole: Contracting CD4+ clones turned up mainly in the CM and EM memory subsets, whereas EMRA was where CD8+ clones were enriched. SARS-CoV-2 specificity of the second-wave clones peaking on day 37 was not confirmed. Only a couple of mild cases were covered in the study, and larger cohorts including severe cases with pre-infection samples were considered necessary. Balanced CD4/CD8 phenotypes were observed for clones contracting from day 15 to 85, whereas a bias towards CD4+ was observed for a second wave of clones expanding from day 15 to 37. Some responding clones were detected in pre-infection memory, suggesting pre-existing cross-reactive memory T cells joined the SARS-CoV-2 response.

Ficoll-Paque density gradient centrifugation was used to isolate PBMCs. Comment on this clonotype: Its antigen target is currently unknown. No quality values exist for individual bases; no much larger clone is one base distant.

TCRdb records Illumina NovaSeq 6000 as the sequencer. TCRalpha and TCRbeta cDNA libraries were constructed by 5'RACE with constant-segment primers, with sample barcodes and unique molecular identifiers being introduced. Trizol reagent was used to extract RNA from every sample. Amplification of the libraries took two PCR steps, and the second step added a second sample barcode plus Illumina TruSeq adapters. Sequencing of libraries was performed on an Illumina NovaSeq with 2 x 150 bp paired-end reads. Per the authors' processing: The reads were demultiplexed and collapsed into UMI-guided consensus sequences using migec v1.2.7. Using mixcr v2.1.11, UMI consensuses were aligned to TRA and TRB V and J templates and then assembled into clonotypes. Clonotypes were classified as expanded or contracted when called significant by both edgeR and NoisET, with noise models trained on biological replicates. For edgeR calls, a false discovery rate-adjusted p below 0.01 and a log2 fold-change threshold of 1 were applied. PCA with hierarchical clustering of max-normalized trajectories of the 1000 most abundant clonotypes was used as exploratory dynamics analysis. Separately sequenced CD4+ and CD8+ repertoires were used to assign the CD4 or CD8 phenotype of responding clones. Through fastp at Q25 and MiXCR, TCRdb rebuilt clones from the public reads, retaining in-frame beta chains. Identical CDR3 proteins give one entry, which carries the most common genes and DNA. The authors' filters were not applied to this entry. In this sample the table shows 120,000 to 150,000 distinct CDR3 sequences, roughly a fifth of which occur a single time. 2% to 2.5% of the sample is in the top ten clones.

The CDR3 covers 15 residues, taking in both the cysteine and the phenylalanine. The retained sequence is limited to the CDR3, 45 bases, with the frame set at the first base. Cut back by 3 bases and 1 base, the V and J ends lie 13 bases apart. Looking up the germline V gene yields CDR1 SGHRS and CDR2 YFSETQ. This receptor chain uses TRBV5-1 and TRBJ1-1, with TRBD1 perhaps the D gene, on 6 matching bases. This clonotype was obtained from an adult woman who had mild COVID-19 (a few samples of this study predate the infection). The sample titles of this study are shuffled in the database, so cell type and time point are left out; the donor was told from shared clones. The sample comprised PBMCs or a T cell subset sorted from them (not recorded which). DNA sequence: TGCGCCAGCAGCTCCCACAGGGCTGGGAACACTGAAGCTTTCTTT. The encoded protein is CASSSHRAGNTEAFF.